A selection of T cell receptor beta chains follows, all from one sample in a study of long-term antiretroviral therapy in people with HIV. Sequenced by immunoSEQ multiplex PCR; TCRdb stores in-frame clones only, minus some. The table shows 25,000 to 30,000 clones, with more than 85% occurring only once. The material was unsorted PBMCs, obtained roughly 2.7 years after starting antiretroviral therapy. These receptors were collected from a man aged 35 to 55 with HIV. Both conserved end residues are part of each CDR3. A D gene is named only where the DNA matches it firmly. Expanded clones get a size class; other rows say once, few or many, or leave the size out.

abundance | j_gene | d_gene | v_gene | CDR3nt | CDR3aa
- | TRBJ2-7 | - | TRBV7-2 | TGTGCCAGCAGCTTAGAGCGGGTCCCCCGCGAGCAGTACTTC | CASSLERVPREQYF
- | TRBJ2-7 | - | TRBV30 | TGTGCCTGGAGTCCCGGGGGCCCTTCCTACGAGCAGTACTTC | CAWSPGGPSYEQYF
once | TRBJ1-1 | - | TRBV6-1 | TGTGCCAGCAGCCACAGGGTAAACACTGAAGCTTTCTTT | CASSHRVNTEAFF
- | TRBJ2-1 | - | TRBV19 | TGTGCCAGTAGTACTACGAGGGGCAATGAGCAGTTCTTC | CASSTTRGNEQFF
- | TRBJ1-2 | - | TRBV19 | TGTGCCAGTAGTCCTAGCTTGGGGCAGAGCTATGGCTACACCTTC | CASSPSLGQSYGYTF
- | TRBJ2-3 | - | TRBV19 | TGTGCCAGTAGTATAAGGAACACAGATACGCAGTATTTT | CASSIRNTDTQYF
- | TRBJ1-1 | - | TRBV7-9 | TGTGCCAGCAGCCCCATTATTGACGGTTCTGAAGCTTTCTTT | CASSPIIDGSEAFF
- | TRBJ1-1 | - | TRBV14 | TGTGCCAGCAGCCAATCTACCCGGACTGAAGCTTTCTTT | CASSQSTRTEAFF
- | TRBJ2-1 | TRBD1 | TRBV27 | TGTGCCAGCAGGTTGGGACAGAGCTCCTACAATGAGCAGTTCTTC | CASRLGQSSYNEQFF
- | TRBJ1-2 | TRBD1 | TRBV28 | TGTGCCTCCTGGGACAGGGGGTTCTCCAGTGGCTACACCTTC | CASWDRGFSSGYTF
- | TRBJ1-1 | - | TRBV27 | TGTGCCAGCAGTTTAGTGAACCCGTTTGCATATATGAACACTGAAGCTTTCTTT | CASSLVNPFAYMNTEAFF
- | TRBJ1-2 | - | TRBV11-2 | TGTGCCAGCAGCCTAACGCGGGGGGCGTCGGGCTACACCTTC | CASSLTRGASGYTF
once | TRBJ2-3 | TRBD2 | TRBV10-3 | TGTGCCATCAGTGACCTCCTAGCGGATAGCACAGATACGCAGTATTTT | CAISDLLADSTDTQYF
- | TRBJ2-7 | - | TRBV6-4 | TGTGCCAGCAGTGAATTCGCCGAGAACGAGCAGTACTTC | CASSEFAENEQYF